The clone carrying this TCR beta chain showed up many times. What it binds is unknown. This entry belongs to a study of human T cells and chemical hapten exposure. At the level of the study: Throughout a study of approximately 25 weeks, patients underwent weekly scalp administration of diphenylcyclopropenone doses. Study-level points and caveats: Each of the donors had alopecia, so their immune responses may not resemble those of healthy people.

V was trimmed by 0 bases and J by 4 bases, leaving 19 bases between them. CDR3 length: 16 residues. Germline V gene sequence: CDR1 DFQATT, CDR2 SNEGSKA (reference sequence). In the authors' workflow: Sampled TCR counts reached a median of approximately 100,000 per sample, with values ranging from about 23,224 to 700,000. TCRdb redid the calling of the RACE reads with MiXCR, one entry per CDR3 protein. These V and J calls derive from TCRdb rather than the authors' analysis. The table records tens of thousands of distinct CDR3 sequences, approximately 9.6% of them present only once. This sample's time point: pre-sensitization, week 0. The treatment is: therapeutic diphenylcyclopropenone sensitization with weekly scalp DPC. The authors' total RNA extraction used unfractionated whole blood. The donor pool consisted of alopecia patients aged 18 to 70 years, considered suitable for DPC.

V is TRBV20-1 and J is TRBJ2-7; D perhaps matches TRBD2 (6 bases). This sample comprised whole blood, obtained in connection with sensitization to the hapten diphenylcyclopropenone (DPC). This TCR was recovered from a woman aged 25 to 45 with alopecia areata. Some clones in this sample may be carry-over from other donors' samples. CDR3 amino acids: CSARDDGVAGMYEQYF. The CDR3 DNA reads TGCAGTGCTAGAGATGATGGGGTGGCGGGGATGTACGAGCAGTACTTC.